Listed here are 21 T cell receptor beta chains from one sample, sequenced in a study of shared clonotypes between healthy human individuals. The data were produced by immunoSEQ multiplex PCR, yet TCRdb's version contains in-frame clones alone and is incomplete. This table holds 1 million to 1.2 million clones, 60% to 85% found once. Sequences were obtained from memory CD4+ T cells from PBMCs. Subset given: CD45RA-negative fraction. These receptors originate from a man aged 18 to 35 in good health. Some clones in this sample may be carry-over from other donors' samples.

CDR3 nucleotides: TGCGCCACCTCCCCCTCTAGCGGCTCCTACAATGAGCAGTTCTTC. Translating it yields CATSPSSGSYNEQFF. This chain uses TRBV5-1 with TRBJ2-1; TRBD2 agrees at 7 bases. V gave up 9 bases and J gave up 0 bases; unmatched junction bases: 9. Germline CDR1 is SGHRS and CDR2 is YFSETQ. This CDR3 comprises 15 residues.

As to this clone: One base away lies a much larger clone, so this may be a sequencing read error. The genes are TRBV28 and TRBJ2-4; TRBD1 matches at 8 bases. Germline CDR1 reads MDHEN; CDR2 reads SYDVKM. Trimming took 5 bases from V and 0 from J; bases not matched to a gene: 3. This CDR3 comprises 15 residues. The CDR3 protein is CASSATGVAKNIQYF. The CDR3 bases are TGTGCCAGCAGTGCGACAGGGGTAGCCAAAAACATTCAGTACTTC.

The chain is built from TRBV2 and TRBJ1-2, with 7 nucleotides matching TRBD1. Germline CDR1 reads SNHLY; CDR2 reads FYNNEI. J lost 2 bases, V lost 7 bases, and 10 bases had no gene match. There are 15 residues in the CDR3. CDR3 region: CASTTPDRQNYGYTF. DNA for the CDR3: TGTGCCAGCACCACACCGGACAGGCAGAACTATGGCTACACCTTC.

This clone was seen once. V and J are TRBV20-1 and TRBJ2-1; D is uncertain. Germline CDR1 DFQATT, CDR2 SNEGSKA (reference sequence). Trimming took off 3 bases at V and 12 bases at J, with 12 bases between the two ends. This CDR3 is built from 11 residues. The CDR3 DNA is TGCAGTGCTAGTTTTGGGTTTCGGCAGTTCTTC. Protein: CSASFGFRQFF.

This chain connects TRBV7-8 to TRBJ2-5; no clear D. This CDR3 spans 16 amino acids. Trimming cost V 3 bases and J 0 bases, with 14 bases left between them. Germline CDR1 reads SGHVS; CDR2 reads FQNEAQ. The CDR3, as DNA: TGTGCCAGCAGCTTTTTCAGGAACAGCGACCAAGAGACCCAGTACTTC. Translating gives CASSFFRNSDQETQYF.

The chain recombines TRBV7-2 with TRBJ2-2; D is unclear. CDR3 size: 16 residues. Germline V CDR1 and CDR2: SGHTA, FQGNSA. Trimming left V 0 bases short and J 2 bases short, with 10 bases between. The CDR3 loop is CASSLAPSDNTGELFF. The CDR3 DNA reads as TGTGCCAGCAGCTTAGCTCCGTCAGATAACACCGGGGAGCTGTTTTTT.

The CDR3 sequence is CASSPNEGSSYEQYF. In DNA form, the CDR3 reads TGTGCCAGCAGTCCAAACGAGGGAAGCTCCTACGAGCAGTACTTC. This chain joins TRBV27 and TRBJ2-7, with a weak D call TRBD2 (5 bases). Trimming shortened V by 5 bases and J by 0 bases, and 14 bases separated the two germline ends. Germline V gives CDR1 MNHEY, CDR2 SMNVEV (reference sequence). CDR3 length: 15 amino acids.

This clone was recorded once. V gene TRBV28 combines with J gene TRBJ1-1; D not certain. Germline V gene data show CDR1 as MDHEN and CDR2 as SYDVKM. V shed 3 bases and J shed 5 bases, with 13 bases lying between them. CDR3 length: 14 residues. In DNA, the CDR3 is TGTGCCAGCAGTTTCCCTCGCATTGGGACTGAAGCTTTCTTT. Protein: CASSFPRIGTEAFF.

For the CDR3, the DNA is TGTGCCAGTAGTATCCGGACGTCAAACATTCAGTACTTC. This encodes CASSIRTSNIQYF. The V and J genes are TRBV19 and TRBJ2-4; D unclear. The CDR3 sequence is 13 residues long. V was cut by 3 bases and J by 6 bases, with 9 bases left in between. CDR1 is LNHDA and CDR2 is SQIVND in the germline V gene (reference sequence).

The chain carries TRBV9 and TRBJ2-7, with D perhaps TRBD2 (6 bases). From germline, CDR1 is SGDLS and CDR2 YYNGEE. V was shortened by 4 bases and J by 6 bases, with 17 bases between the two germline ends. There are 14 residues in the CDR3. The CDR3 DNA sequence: TGTGCCAGCAGCTCGGGAGACGGCCATCTCGAGCAGTACTTC. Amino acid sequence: CASSSGDGHLEQYF.

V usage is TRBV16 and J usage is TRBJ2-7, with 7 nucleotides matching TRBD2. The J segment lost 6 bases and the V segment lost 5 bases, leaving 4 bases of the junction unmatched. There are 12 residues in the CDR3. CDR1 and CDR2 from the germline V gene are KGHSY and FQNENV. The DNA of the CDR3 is TGTGCCAGCAGCGAAACGGGGGGCGAGCAGTACTTC. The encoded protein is CASSETGGEQYF.

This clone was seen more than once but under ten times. CDR3 nucleotides: TGTGCCAGCAGCTTTCCGGGACAACGTACGAATGAGCAGTTCTTC. Protein product: CASSFPGQRTNEQFF. This chain connects TRBV7-9 to TRBJ2-1, with TRBD1 as a possible D gene (6 bases). Trimming took 3 bases from V and 7 from J, leaving 16 bases between them. Germline values: CDR1 SEHNR, CDR2 FQNEAQ (reference sequence). CDR3 length equals 15 residues.

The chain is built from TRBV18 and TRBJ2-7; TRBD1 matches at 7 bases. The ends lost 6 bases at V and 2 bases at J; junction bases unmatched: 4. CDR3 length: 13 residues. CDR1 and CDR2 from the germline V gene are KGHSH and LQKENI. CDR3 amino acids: CASSQGVTYEQYF. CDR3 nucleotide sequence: TGTGCCAGCTCTCAGGGGGTCACCTACGAGCAGTACTTC.

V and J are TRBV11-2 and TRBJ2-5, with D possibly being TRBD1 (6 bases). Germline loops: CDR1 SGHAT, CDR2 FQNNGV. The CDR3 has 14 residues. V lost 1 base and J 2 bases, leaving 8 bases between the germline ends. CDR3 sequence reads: CASSLAGAQETQYF. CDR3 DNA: TGTGCCAGCAGCTTAGCAGGGGCTCAAGAGACCCAGTACTTC.

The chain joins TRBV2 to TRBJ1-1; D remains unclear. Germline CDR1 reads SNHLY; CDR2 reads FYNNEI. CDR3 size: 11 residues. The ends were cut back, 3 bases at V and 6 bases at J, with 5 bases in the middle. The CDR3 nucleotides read TGTGCCAGCAGTGATGTGGCTGAAGCTTTCTTT. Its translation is CASSDVAEAFF.

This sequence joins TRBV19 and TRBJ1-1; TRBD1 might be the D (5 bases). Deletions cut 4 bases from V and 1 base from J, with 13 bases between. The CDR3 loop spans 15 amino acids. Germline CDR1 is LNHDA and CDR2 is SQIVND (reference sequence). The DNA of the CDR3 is TGTGCCAGTAGTACCCTCGGGACGGGGAACACTGAAGCTTTCTTT. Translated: CASSTLGTGNTEAFF.

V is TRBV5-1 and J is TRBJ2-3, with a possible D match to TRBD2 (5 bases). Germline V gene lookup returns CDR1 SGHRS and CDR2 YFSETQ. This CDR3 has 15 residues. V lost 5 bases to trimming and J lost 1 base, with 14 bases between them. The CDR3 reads CASRLSLGGTDTQYF. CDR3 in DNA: TGCGCCAGCAGACTGTCACTAGGAGGCACAGATACGCAGTATTTT.

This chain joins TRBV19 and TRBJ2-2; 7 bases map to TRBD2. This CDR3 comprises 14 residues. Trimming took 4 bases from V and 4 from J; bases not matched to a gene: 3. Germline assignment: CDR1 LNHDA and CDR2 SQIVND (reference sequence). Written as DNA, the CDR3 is TGTGCCAGTAGTAGGACTAGTCTCACCGGGGAGCTGTTTTTT. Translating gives CASSRTSLTGELFF.

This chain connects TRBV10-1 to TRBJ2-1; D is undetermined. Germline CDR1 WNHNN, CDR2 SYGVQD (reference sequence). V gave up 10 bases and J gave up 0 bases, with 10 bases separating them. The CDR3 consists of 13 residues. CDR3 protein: CATFRSSYNEQFF. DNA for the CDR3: TGCGCCACCTTCAGGAGCTCCTACAATGAGCAGTTCTTC.

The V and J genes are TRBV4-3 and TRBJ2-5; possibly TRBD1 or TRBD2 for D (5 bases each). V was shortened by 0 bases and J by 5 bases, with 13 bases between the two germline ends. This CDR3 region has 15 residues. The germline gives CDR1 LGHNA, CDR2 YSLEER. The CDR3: CASSQDGAGSETQYF. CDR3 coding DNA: TGCGCCAGCAGCCAAGATGGGGCGGGTTCGGAGACCCAGTACTTC.

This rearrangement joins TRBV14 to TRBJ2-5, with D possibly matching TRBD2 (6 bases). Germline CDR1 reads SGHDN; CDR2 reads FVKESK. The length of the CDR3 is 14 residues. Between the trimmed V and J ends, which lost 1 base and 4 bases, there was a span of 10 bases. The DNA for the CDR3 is TGTGCCAGCAGCCAAGTTCGGGGGTTAGAGACCCAGTACTTC. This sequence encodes CASSQVRGLETQYF.